This T cell receptor beta chain derives from a study of T-cell memory formation after mild COVID-19. Findings of the study overall: Pre-infection memory already had some responding clones, implying cross-reactive memory joined.

The germline gives CDR1 LGHNA, CDR2 YSLEER. This CDR3 is built from 18 residues. V was cut by 0 bases and J by 0 bases, with 15 bases left in between. The table lists this clonotype with a few counts. The target antigen is unknown. TCRdb reprocessed the 5' RACE reads via MiXCR and lists one record per CDR3 protein. The sample carries tens of thousands of distinct CDR3 sequences, approximately 15% recorded once. This sequence originates from an adult woman who had mild COVID-19 (a few samples of this study predate the infection). Cell type and time point are not known. V usage is TRBV4-3 and J usage is TRBJ2-4; D is unresolved. The sample was PBMCs or a T cell subset sorted from them (not recorded which). CDR3 sequence: CASSQDSTDPRAKNIQYF. The CDR3 coding sequence is TGCGCCAGCAGCCAAGATAGTACTGATCCCCGAGCCAAAAACATTCAGTACTTC.